This T cell receptor beta chain came from a study of Graves' ophthalmopathy and Graves' hyperthyroidism. Amplifying from RNA transcripts, the study obtained TCR beta CDR3 regions. A first-round RT-PCR used HTBI primers, followed by a second-round multiplex PCR. TCRdb analysed the multiplex PCR reads with MiXCR anew, one entry per CDR3 protein. The table has 230,000 or so distinct CDR3 sequences, 45% seen once. No donor had other autoimmune disease, uncontrolled infection, pregnancy or lactation. This clonotype was seen a handful of times. Germline loops: CDR1 SGHRS, CDR2 YFSETQ. The CDR3 has 15 residues. Trimming took off 1 base at V and 2 bases at J, with 13 bases between the two ends.

Sequenced: peripheral blood. The clonotype was recovered from an adult man with Graves' ophthalmopathy. This chain uses TRBV5-1 with TRBJ2-7, with D tentatively TRBD2 (6 bases). CDR3 protein: CASSLTGGGTYEQYF. The CDR3 bases are TGCGCCAGCAGCTTGACAGGTGGGGGGACCTACGAGCAGTACTTC.